This passage covers 25 T cell receptor beta chains from one sample sequenced in a study of T cell responses to AZD1222 COVID-19 vaccine (dated by TCRdb to about 2021). The library was obtained by the immunoSEQ multiplex PCR assay. In its TCRdb copy, this immuneACCESS table keeps in-frame sequences only and misses some clones. Where compared with another copy, unresolved V genes explain less than half of these, and the others have no known cause. Counted in this sample were about 100,000 clones; about 91% of them appeared once. The top ten clonotypes cover approximately 18% of the sample. The label giving this sample's time point can be read as: baseline before first vaccination. The source material was peripheral blood, sampled on day 0 of AZD1222 vaccination. The receptors stem from an adult in good health.

The V and J genes are TRBV19 and TRBJ2-1, with a weak D call TRBD2 (6 bases). The germline V gene encodes CDR1 LNHDA and CDR2 SQIVND (reference sequence). CDR3 length: 16 amino acids. The germline V and J ends were trimmed by 1 base and 2 bases, with 12 bases remaining between them. CDR3 sequence: CASSIVAGPAYNEQFF. In DNA, the CDR3 is TGTGCCAGTAGTATAGTGGCGGGACCGGCCTACAATGAGCAGTTCTTC.

This sequence joins TRBV6-6 and TRBJ1-1; no firm D call. This CDR3 comprises 11 residues. V lost 6 bases to trimming and J lost 8 bases, with 10 bases between them. Germline V gives CDR1 MNHNY, CDR2 SVGAGI (reference sequence). The CDR3, as DNA: TGTGCCAGCAGCCCGGGCCTCGAAGCTTTCTTT. It encodes CASSPGLEAFF.

The chain has TRBV19 and TRBJ1-1; no reliable D call. V was clipped by 4 bases and J by 3 bases, with 6 bases between them. Germline assignment: CDR1 LNHDA and CDR2 SQIVND (reference sequence). This CDR3 spans 12 amino acids. The DNA for the CDR3 is TGTGCCAGTAGTACTCCCGACACTGAAGCTTTCTTT. Translation: CASSTPDTEAFF.

This clone appeared a single time. The chain combines TRBV12-5 with TRBJ2-7, with 7 bases lining up with TRBD2. Losses at the gene ends were 2 bases for V and 6 bases for J; bases not matched to a gene: 10. The germline gives CDR1 LGHNT, CDR2 FRNRAP. The CDR3 is 15 amino acids. The CDR3 sequence: CASGLSAQSGVEQYF. As DNA, the CDR3 is TGTGCTAGTGGTTTGTCGGCCCAAAGCGGGGTCGAGCAGTACTTC.

The J gene is TRBJ1-1, the V gene TRBV4-1, with a possible D match to TRBD1 (6 bases). V lost 1 base to trimming and J lost 4 bases, with 13 bases between them. There are 15 residues in the CDR3. Looked up from germline, CDR1 is MGHRA and CDR2 is YSYEKL. CDR3 sequence reads: CASSQGLGAVTEAFF. The CDR3 nucleotides are TGCGCCAGCAGCCAAGGGCTGGGGGCGGTCACTGAAGCTTTCTTT.

This clone was counted only a few times. The V call is TRBV5-1, the J call TRBJ2-7; maybe TRBD2 (6 bases). This CDR3 region has 13 residues. Trimming shortened V by 0 bases and J by 5 bases, and 9 bases separated the two germline ends. CDR1 and CDR2 from the germline V gene are SGHRS and YFSETQ. CDR3 in amino acids: CASSLARGNEQYF. The CDR3 DNA is TGCGCCAGCAGCTTGGCCCGGGGGAACGAGCAGTACTTC.

V gene TRBV6-5 combines with J gene TRBJ2-1; D is perhaps TRBD2 (6 bases). Trimming removed 2 bases from V and 5 bases from J, with 16 bases in between. Germline values: CDR1 MNHEY, CDR2 SVGAGI. This CDR3 spans 16 amino acids. The CDR3 protein is CASSYSPGLVNNEQFF. CDR3 DNA sequence: TGTGCCAGCAGTTACAGTCCGGGACTGGTGAACAATGAGCAGTTCTTC.

The chain joins TRBV7-3 to TRBJ1-1; 7 nucleotides align to TRBD1. Germline V gene data show CDR1 as SGHTA and CDR2 as FQGTGA. Germline trimming cut 1 base from V and 6 bases from J; bases unmatched to any gene: 11. This CDR3 spans 16 amino acids. CDR3 coding DNA: TGTGCCAGCAGCTTAAGGCCCGGAGGGACAGCGCCTGAAGCTTTCTTT. This encodes CASSLRPGGTAPEAFF.

This chain connects TRBV14 to TRBJ1-2, with D hard to call. Trimming left V 1 base short and J 6 bases short, with 9 bases between. Germline CDR1 is SGHDN and CDR2 is FVKESK. This CDR3 is 13 amino acids long. The CDR3 bases are TGTGCCAGCAGCCAAGTCGGGCTGGATGGCTACACCTTC. It is translated as CASSQVGLDGYTF.

The CDR3 loop is CASEVEVGNQPQHF. CDR3 sequence (DNA): TGTGCCAGCGAGGTTGAGGTAGGGAATCAGCCCCAGCATTTT. The V gene is TRBV2, the J gene TRBJ1-5; D uncertain. CDR3 size: 14 residues. V was clipped by 8 bases and J by 4 bases, with 15 bases between them. Germline CDR1 SNHLY, CDR2 FYNNEI.

The rearrangement uses TRBV28 and TRBJ1-2; D is unclear. Germline V gene data show CDR1 as MDHEN and CDR2 as SYDVKM. V lost 1 base and J lost 7, with 7 bases in between. This CDR3 spans 12 amino acids. The CDR3, as DNA: TGTGCCAGCAGTTTATCGGGCGCTGGCTACACCTTC. Translating it yields CASSLSGAGYTF.

Written as DNA, the CDR3 is TGTGCCAGCTCACCAGAACTAGCGGGGACAGATACGCAGTATTTT. Translation: CASSPELAGTDTQYF. The chain uses TRBV18 and TRBJ2-3, with TRBD2 matching over 10 bases. Per the germline V gene, CDR1 is KGHSH and CDR2 is LQKENI. J lost 3 bases, V lost 2 bases, and 2 bases had no gene match. The CDR3 extends over 15 amino acids.

V gene TRBV10-3 combines with J gene TRBJ1-3; no clear D gene. Germline values: CDR1 ENHRY, CDR2 SYGVKD. The germline V and J ends were trimmed by 3 bases and 0 bases, with 6 bases remaining between them. This CDR3 is 14 amino acids long. The CDR3 loop is CAISDRSSGNTIYF. CDR3 sequence (DNA): TGTGCCATCAGTGACAGAAGCTCTGGAAACACCATATATTTT.

V gene TRBV18 combines with J gene TRBJ1-4; D is unclear. V lost 3 bases, J lost 0 bases, and 8 bases lay in between. Germline V gene data show CDR1 as KGHSH and CDR2 as LQKENI. This CDR3 is built from 15 residues. CDR3 DNA sequence: TGTGCCAGCTCACCGTCGGCTTCAACTAATGAAAAACTGTTTTTT. Residues: CASSPSASTNEKLFF.

V and J are TRBV4-1 and TRBJ1-5; D is unclear. Germline lookup yields CDR1 MGHRA and CDR2 YSYEKL. The CDR3 covers 16 residues. V lost 3 bases and J lost 3, with 15 bases in between. This CDR3 is CASSHLIGGNNQPQHF. The CDR3 nucleotides read TGCGCCAGCAGCCACCTGATCGGAGGAAACAATCAGCCCCAGCATTTT.

Judged by abundance, this clone is medium-sized (0.01 to 0.1%). V and J are TRBV20-1 and TRBJ2-7, with D possibly TRBD1 on 5 matching bases. The germline V gene has CDR1 DFQATT and CDR2 SNEGSKA (reference sequence). The V gene lost 3 bases and the J gene lost 4 bases, with 10 bases spanning the gap. The CDR3 runs to 12 residues. The CDR3 nucleotides read TGCAGTGCTAGTATCAGGGAATACGAGCAGTACTTC. Translation gives CSASIREYEQYF.

The chain recombines TRBV27 with TRBJ2-7; D perhaps matches TRBD2 (5 bases). CDR3 size: 13 residues. Germline CDR1 is MNHEY and CDR2 is SMNVEV (reference sequence). V was shortened by 6 bases and J by 2 bases, with 11 bases between the two germline ends. The DNA of the CDR3 is TGTGCCAGCAGATTTAACGGGGCCTACGAGCAGTACTTC. Its translation is CASRFNGAYEQYF.

V usage is TRBV3-1 (or the pseudogene TRBV3-2) and J usage is TRBJ2-1; 7 bases map to TRBD2. The CDR3 is 13 residues long. From germline, CDR1 is LGHDT and CDR2 YNNKEL (reference sequence). Trimming at V came to 3 bases and at J to 7 bases, leaving 3 bases not matched to a gene. CDR3: CASSQGRVNEQFF. The CDR3 DNA follows: TGTGCCAGCAGCCAGGGGAGGGTAAATGAGCAGTTCTTC.

The V gene is TRBV13, the J gene TRBJ2-3; the D is unclear. Germline-derived CDR1 and CDR2 are PRHDT and FYEKMQ (reference sequence). The CDR3 has 15 residues. V was trimmed by 2 bases and J by 2 bases, leaving 11 bases between them. CDR3 bases: TGTGCCAGCAGCTTAACAAGCACCCCCACAGATACGCAGTATTTT. This sequence encodes CASSLTSTPTDTQYF.

The CDR3 DNA sequence: TGTGCCAGCAGTGAAGAGGGGGTCACTGAAGCTTTCTTT. Residues: CASSEEGVTEAFF. The chain combines TRBV6-1 with TRBJ1-1; possible D gene TRBD1, 6 bases. Germline V gene lookup returns CDR1 MNHNS and CDR2 SASEGT. The CDR3 sequence is 13 residues long. V was shortened by 1 base and J by 4 bases, with 7 bases between the two germline ends.

A single count supports this clone. The chain carries TRBV5-4 and TRBJ2-7; no definite D call. The germline V gene encodes CDR1 SGHNT and CDR2 YYREEE (reference sequence). Between the trimmed V and J ends, which lost 2 bases and 6 bases, there was a span of 9 bases. This CDR3 spans 12 amino acids. The CDR3 DNA reads TGTGCCAGCAGCTTCTACAGCCGCGAGCAGTACTTC. Its translation is CASSFYSREQYF. Full variable domain (remainder filled in from reference TRBV5-4 and TRBJ2-7): ETGVTQSPTHLIKTRGQQVTLRCSSQSGHNTVSWYQQALGQGPQFIFQYYREEENGRGNFPPRFSGLQFPNYSSELNVNALELDDSALYLCASSFYSREQYFGPGTRLTVT.

This sequence joins TRBV12-3 or TRBV12-4 and TRBJ2-7; 7 bases are a match to TRBD2. The CDR3 extends over 12 amino acids. J gave up 6 bases and V 6 bases, and 5 bases lay outside the gene matches. CDR3 nucleotides: TGTGCCAGCAGCGGACTAGGCTCCGAGCAGTACTTC. Encoded protein: CASSGLGSEQYF.

The gene calls are TRBV6-6 and TRBJ2-1; 11 bases align to TRBD2. With 6 bases clipped from V and 7 bases from J, the junction kept 5 bases outside the gene matches. The CDR3 sequence is 14 residues long. The germline CDR1 and CDR2 sequences are MNHNY and SVGAGI (reference sequence). In DNA form, the CDR3 reads TGTGCCAGCAGGGTAGCGGGGGGGCCAAATGAGCAGTTCTTC. Translation gives CASRVAGGPNEQFF.

This clone was seen only once. The chain recombines TRBV5-1 with TRBJ2-7; 10 bases align to TRBD1. The CDR3 loop spans 16 amino acids. V shed 0 bases and J 2 bases; nucleotides not matched to a gene: 5. Germline V lookup: CDR1 SGHRS, CDR2 YFSETQ. CDR3 loop: CASSLVAGQGTYEQYF. In DNA, the CDR3 is TGCGCCAGCAGCTTGGTGGCGGGACAGGGGACCTACGAGCAGTACTTC.

The V and J genes are TRBV20-1 and TRBJ1-3, with 8 nucleotides matching TRBD1. The CDR3 loop spans 11 amino acids. The germline gives CDR1 DFQATT, CDR2 SNEGSKA (reference sequence). CDR3 residues: CSWDRGNTIYF. The DNA for the CDR3 is TGCAGCTGGGACAGGGGAAACACCATATATTTT.